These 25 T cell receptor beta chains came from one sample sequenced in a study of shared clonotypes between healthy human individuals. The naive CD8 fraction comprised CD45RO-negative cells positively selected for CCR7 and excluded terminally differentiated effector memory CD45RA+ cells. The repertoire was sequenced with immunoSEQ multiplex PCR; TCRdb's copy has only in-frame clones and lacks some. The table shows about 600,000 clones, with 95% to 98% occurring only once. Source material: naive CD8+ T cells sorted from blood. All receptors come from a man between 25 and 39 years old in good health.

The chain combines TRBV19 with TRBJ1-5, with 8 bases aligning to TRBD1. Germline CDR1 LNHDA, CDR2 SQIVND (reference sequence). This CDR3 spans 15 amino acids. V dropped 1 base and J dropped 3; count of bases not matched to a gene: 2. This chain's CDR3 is CASSIGTGLNQPQHF. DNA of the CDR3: TGTGCCAGTAGTATAGGGACAGGGCTCAATCAGCCCCAGCATTTT.

CDR3 bases: TGTGCCAGCAGCTTCACAGGGGAGGTAGATACGCAGTATTTT. Translation gives CASSFTGEVDTQYF. The rearrangement uses TRBV7-6 and TRBJ2-3, with TRBD1 as a possible D gene (7 bases). The germline V and J ends were trimmed by 3 bases and 5 bases, with 12 bases remaining between them. The CDR3 runs to 14 residues. Germline assignment: CDR1 SGHVS and CDR2 FNYEAQ.

For the CDR3, the DNA is TGTGCCAGCAGCTTGCCCGCCGGCGGGTTAACGACTAATGAAAAACTGTTTTTT. It translates to CASSLPAGGLTTNEKLFF. The chain employs TRBV11-2 and TRBJ1-4; D unclear. Germline CDR1 SGHAT, CDR2 FQNNGV. This CDR3 comprises 18 residues. The V end lost 3 bases, the J end lost 2 bases, and 19 bases lay between the germline ends.

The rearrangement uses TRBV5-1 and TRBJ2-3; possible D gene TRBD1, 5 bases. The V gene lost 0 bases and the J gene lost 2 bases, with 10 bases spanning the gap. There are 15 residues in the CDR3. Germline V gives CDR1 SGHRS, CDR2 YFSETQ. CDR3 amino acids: CASSLVRASTDTQYF. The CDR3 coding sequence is TGCGCCAGCAGCTTGGTCAGGGCTTCCACAGATACGCAGTATTTT.

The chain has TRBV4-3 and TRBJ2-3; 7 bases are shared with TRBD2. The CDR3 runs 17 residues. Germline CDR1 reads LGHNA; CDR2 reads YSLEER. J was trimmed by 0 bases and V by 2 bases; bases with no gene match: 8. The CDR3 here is CASSQLGAGISTDTQYF. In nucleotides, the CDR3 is TGCGCCAGCAGCCAATTAGGAGCGGGAATTAGCACAGATACGCAGTATTTT.

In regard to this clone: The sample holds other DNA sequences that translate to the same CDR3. This CDR3 reads CASGDYEQYF. The CDR3, as DNA: TGCGCCAGCGGAGACTACGAGCAGTACTTC. V usage is TRBV10-2 and J usage is TRBJ2-7; D is undetermined. The V gene lost 8 bases and the J gene lost 3 bases, with 5 bases spanning the gap. The CDR3 consists of 10 residues. Germline assignment: CDR1 WSHSY and CDR2 SAAADI.

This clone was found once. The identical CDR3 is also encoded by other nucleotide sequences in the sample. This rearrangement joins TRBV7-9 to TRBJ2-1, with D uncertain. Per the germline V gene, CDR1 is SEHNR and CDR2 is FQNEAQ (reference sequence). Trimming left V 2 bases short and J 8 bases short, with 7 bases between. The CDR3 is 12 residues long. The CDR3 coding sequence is TGTGCCAGCAGCTTATCGCCAGATGAGCAGTTCTTC. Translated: CASSLSPDEQFF.

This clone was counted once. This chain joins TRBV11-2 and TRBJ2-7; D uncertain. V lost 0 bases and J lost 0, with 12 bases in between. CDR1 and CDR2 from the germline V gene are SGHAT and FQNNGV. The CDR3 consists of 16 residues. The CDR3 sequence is CASSLESLAGSYEQYF. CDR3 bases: TGTGCCAGCAGCTTAGAAAGCCTCGCTGGCTCCTACGAGCAGTACTTC.

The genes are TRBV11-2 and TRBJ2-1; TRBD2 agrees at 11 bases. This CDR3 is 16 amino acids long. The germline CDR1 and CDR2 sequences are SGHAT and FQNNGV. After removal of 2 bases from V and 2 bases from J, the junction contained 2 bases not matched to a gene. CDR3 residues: CASSLIAGGTYNEQFF. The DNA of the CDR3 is TGTGCCAGCAGCTTAATAGCGGGAGGGACCTACAATGAGCAGTTCTTC. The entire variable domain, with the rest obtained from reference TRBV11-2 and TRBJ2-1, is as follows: EAGVAQSPRYKIIEKRQSVAFWCNPISGHATLYWYQQILGQGPKLLIQFQNNGVVDDSQLPKDRFSAERLKGVDSTLKIQPAKLEDSAVYLCASSLIAGGTYNEQFFGPGTRLTVL.

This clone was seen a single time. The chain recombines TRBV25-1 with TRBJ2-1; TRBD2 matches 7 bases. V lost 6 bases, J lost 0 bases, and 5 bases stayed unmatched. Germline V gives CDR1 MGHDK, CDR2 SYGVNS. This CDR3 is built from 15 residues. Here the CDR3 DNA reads TGTGCCAGCAGGGGGGAGGGGTTCTCCTACAATGAGCAGTTCTTC. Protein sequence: CASRGEGFSYNEQFF.

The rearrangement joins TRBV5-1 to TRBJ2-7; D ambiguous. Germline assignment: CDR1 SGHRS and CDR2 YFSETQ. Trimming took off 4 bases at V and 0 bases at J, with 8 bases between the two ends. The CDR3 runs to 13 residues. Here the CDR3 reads CASSTENSYEQYF. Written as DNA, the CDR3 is TGCGCCAGCAGCACCGAGAACTCCTACGAGCAGTACTTC. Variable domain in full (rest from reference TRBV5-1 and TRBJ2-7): KAGVTQTPRYLIKTRGQQVTLSCSPISGHRSVSWYQQTPGQGLQFLFEYFSETQRNKGNFPGRFSGRQFSNSRSEMNVSTLELGDSALYLCASSTENSYEQYFGPGTRLTVT.

CDR3 region: CSARFPEQFF. The CDR3 DNA is TGCAGTGCTAGATTCCCCGAGCAGTTCTTC. The chain uses TRBV20-1 and TRBJ2-1, with D unresolved. The germline V gene has CDR1 DFQATT and CDR2 SNEGSKA (reference sequence). V was pared by 2 bases and J by 10 bases, with 6 bases between. The CDR3 is 10 amino acids.

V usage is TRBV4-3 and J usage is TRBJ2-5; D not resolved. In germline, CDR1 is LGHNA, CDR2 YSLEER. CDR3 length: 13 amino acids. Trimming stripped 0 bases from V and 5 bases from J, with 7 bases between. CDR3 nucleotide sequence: TGCGCCAGCAGCCAAGATCTGTCGGAGACCCAGTACTTC. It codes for CASSQDLSETQYF.

The CDR3 nucleotides are TGTGCCAGCAGCCCGAGCGGCAGAGCCTACGAGCAGTACTTC. This gives the protein CASSPSGRAYEQYF. The rearrangement joins TRBV13 to TRBJ2-7; D may be TRBD2 (5 bases). CDR3 length equals 14 residues. The V gene's germline CDR1 is PRHDT and CDR2 FYEKMQ (reference sequence). Trimming cost V 5 bases and J 2 bases, with 13 bases left between them.

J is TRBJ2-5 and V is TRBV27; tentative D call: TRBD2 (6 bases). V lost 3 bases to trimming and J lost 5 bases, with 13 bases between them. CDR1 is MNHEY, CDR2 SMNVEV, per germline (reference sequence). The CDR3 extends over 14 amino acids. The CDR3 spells CASSLGGMSETQYF. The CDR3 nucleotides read TGTGCCAGCAGTTTGGGGGGAATGAGCGAGACCCAGTACTTC.

The CDR3 DNA is TGTGCCAGCAGGTATGCCGGGGAGGGCTACGAGCAGTACTTC. This gives the protein CASRYAGEGYEQYF. This chain connects TRBV27 to TRBJ2-7; TRBD2 matches at 7 bases. The CDR3 is 14 amino acids. Looked up from germline, CDR1 is MNHEY and CDR2 is SMNVEV (reference sequence). V lost 6 bases, J lost 3 bases, and 8 bases stayed unmatched.

CDR3 loop: CASSQQNLLVEQYF. CDR3 coding DNA: TGTGCCAGCAGTCAACAAAACCTATTGGTTGAGCAGTACTTC. This chain joins TRBV28 and TRBJ2-7; D gene ambiguous. The germline V gene has CDR1 MDHEN and CDR2 SYDVKM. CDR3 size: 14 residues. Trimming pared 5 bases from V and 7 bases from J, leaving 18 bases between.

CDR3 amino acids: CSVRGGSSYNEQFF. The CDR3 bases are TGCAGCGTACGCGGGGGCAGCTCCTACAATGAGCAGTTCTTC. The J gene is TRBJ2-1, the V gene TRBV29-1; D is possibly TRBD2 (7 bases). In germline, CDR1 is SQVTM, CDR2 ANQGSEA. The CDR3 is 14 amino acids. Trimming stripped 6 bases from V and 0 bases from J, with 12 bases between.

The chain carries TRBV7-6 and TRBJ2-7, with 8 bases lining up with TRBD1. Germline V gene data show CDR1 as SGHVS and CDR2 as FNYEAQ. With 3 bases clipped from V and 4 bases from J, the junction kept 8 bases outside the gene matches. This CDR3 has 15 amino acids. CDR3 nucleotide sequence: TGTGCCAGCAGCTTTAGACAGGGGCTATATTACGAGCAGTACTTC. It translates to CASSFRQGLYYEQYF.

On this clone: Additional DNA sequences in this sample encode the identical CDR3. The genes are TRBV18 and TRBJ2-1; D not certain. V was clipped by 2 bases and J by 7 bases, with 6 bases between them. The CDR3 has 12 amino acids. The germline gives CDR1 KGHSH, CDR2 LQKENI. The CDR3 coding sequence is TGTGCCAGCTCACCATCCGGTAATGAGCAGTTCTTC. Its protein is CASSPSGNEQFF.

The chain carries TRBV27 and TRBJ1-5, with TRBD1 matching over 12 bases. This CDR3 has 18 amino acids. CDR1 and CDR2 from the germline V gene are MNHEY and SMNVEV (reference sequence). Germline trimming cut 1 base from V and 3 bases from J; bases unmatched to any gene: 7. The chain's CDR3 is CASSLLGTGGPFNQPQHF. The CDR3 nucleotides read TGTGCCAGCAGTTTATTAGGGACAGGGGGCCCGTTCAATCAGCCCCAGCATTTT.

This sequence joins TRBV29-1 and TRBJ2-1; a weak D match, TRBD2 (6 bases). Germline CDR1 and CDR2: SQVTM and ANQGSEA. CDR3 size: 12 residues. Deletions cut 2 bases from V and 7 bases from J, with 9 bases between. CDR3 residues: CSVEPSGNEQFF. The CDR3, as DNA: TGCAGCGTTGAACCAAGCGGGAATGAGCAGTTCTTC.

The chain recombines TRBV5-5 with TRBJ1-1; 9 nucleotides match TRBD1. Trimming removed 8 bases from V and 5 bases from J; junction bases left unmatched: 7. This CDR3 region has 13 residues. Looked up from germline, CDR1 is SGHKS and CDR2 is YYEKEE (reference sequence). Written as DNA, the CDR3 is TGTGCCAGTGACCGGGACAGGGTTACTGAAGCTTTCTTT. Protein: CASDRDRVTEAFF.

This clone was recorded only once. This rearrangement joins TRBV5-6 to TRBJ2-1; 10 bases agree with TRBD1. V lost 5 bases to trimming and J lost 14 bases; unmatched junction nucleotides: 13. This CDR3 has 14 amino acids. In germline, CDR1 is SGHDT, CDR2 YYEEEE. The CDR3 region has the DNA TGTGCCAGCAGGCCCGGGACAGGGGTTTGGGAGGAGTTCTTC. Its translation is CASRPGTGVWEEFF.

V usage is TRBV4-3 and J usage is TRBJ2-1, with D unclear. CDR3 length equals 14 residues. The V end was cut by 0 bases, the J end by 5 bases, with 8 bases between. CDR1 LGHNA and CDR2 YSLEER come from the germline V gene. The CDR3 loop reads CASSQENVNNEQFF. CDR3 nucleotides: TGCGCCAGCAGCCAAGAGAATGTTAACAATGAGCAGTTCTTC.